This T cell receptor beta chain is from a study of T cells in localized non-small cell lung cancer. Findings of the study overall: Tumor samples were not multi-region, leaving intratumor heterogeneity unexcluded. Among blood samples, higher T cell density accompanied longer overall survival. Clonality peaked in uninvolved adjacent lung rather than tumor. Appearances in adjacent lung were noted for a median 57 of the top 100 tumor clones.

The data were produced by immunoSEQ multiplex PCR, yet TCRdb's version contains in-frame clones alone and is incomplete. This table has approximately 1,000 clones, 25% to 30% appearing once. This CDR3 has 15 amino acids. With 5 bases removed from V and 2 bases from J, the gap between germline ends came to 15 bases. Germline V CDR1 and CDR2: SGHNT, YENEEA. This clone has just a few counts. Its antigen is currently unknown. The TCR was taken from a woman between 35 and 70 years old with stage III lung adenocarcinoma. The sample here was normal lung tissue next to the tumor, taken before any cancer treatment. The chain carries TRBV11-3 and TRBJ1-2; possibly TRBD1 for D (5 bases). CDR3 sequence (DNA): TGTGCCAGCAGCCCGAGACAGATCTTAAACTATGGCTACACCTTC. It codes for CASSPRQILNYGYTF. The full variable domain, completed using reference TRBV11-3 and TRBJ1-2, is EAGVVQSPRYKIIEKKQPVAFWCNPISGHNTLYWYLQNLGQGPELLIRYENEEAVDDSQLPKDRFSAERLKGVDSTLKIQPAELGDSAVYLCASSPRQILNYGYTFGSGTRLTVV.